The 5 T cell receptor beta chains below all came from one sample that was sequenced in a study of shared clonotypes between healthy human individuals. The repertoire was sequenced with immunoSEQ multiplex PCR; TCRdb's copy has only in-frame clones and lacks some. The sample includes over a million clones, approximately 97% of them seen just once. The specimen sequenced was naive CD4+ T cells sorted from blood. Subset meaning: CD45RA+ positively selected. The source is a man aged 30 to 39 in good health.

This chain connects TRBV5-1 to TRBJ1-2; possible D gene TRBD1, 6 bases. CDR3 length: 14 amino acids. The germline V gene encodes CDR1 SGHRS and CDR2 YFSETQ. The V end was cut by 1 base, the J end by 4 bases, with 11 bases between. As DNA, the CDR3 is TGCGCCAGCAGCTTGTTTGAGGGGGGCTATGGCTACACCTTC. Protein sequence: CASSLFEGGYGYTF.

This clone came up once. The chain couples TRBV6-5 to TRBJ2-7; D gene unclear. The V end was cut by 7 bases, the J end by 3 bases, with 10 bases between. The V gene's germline CDR1 is MNHEY and CDR2 SVGAGI. There are 12 residues in the CDR3. CDR3 loop: CASTTAGYEQYF. As DNA, the CDR3 is TGTGCCAGCACCACTGCCGGCTACGAGCAGTACTTC.

The chain joins TRBV10-3 to TRBJ2-7, with 12 bases matching TRBD2. The CDR3 runs to 17 residues. Germline-derived CDR1 and CDR2 are ENHRY and SYGVKD. J was trimmed by 0 bases and V by 2 bases; bases with no gene match: 5. The CDR3: CAISEPGLAGSSYEQYF. In DNA form, the CDR3 reads TGTGCCATCAGTGAGCCGGGACTAGCGGGTTCCTCCTACGAGCAGTACTTC.

The chain links TRBV5-4 to TRBJ2-1; D might be TRBD2 (5 bases). CDR1 and CDR2 (germline): SGHNT, YYREEE (reference sequence). The CDR3 sequence is 14 residues long. Trimming pared 3 bases from V and 5 bases from J, leaving 12 bases between. CDR3 amino acids: CASSYRAGDNEQFF. The CDR3 coding sequence is TGTGCCAGCAGCTACCGGGCCGGGGACAATGAGCAGTTCTTC. Combining the CDR3 with reference TRBV5-4 and TRBJ2-1 gives the whole variable domain ETGVTQSPTHLIKTRGQQVTLRCSSQSGHNTVSWYQQALGQGPQFIFQYYREEENGRGNFPPRFSGLQFPNYSSELNVNALELDDSALYLCASSYRAGDNEQFFGPGTRLTVL.

The V and J genes are TRBV29-1 and TRBJ2-7, with D maybe TRBD1 (6 bases). The CDR3 spans 13 residues. Trimming removed 4 bases at V and 1 base at J, with 11 bases between. Germline CDR1 SQVTM, CDR2 ANQGSEA. The CDR3 spells CSVAGVLSYEQYF. The DNA of the CDR3 is TGCAGCGTTGCAGGGGTCTTGTCCTACGAGCAGTACTTC.